The present T cell receptor beta chain was sequenced within a study of T-cell reconstitution after alpha-beta-depleted transplantation in children. Germline CDR1 DFQATT, CDR2 SNEGSKA (reference sequence). CDR3 length: 14 amino acids. V shed 3 bases and J 12 bases; nucleotides not matched to a gene: 11. The library targeted TCRbeta and was prepared with unique molecular identifiers. MiXCR, applied by TCRdb to the PCR reads, yields one record per CDR3 protein. The data contain 7,000 to 9,500 distinct CDR3 sequences, roughly 15% of them singletons. This clonotype was seen at least ten times. Here the sequenced sample was PBMCs, mostly from graft donor cells, taken 60 days after TCRalphabeta/CD19-depleted stem cell transplant. V usage is TRBV20-1 and J usage is TRBJ2-1; 10 bases fit TRBD2. This sequence originates from a girl in the first two years of life who had a stem cell transplant for combined immunodeficiency, so the T cells may come from the graft donor. The CDR3 bases are TGCAGTGCTAGGGAAGGACTAGCGGCTCGAGGGCAGTTCTTC. This encodes CSAREGLAARGQFF.